The T cell receptor beta chain described here comes from a study of response to subunit inactivated influenza vaccine. General study points: Authors suggested few new T cells are recruited by each seasonal influenza vaccination.

The sample holds many counts of this clonotype. No antigen is known for it. After removal of 4 bases from V and 5 bases from J, the junction contained 9 bases not matched to a gene. Germline V gene lookup returns CDR1 KGHDR and CDR2 SFDVKD. This CDR3 contains 16 residues. From the RT-PCR reads, TCRdb called clonotypes with MiXCR, one entry per CDR3 protein. The table records about 480,000 distinct CDR3 sequences, roughly 23% of them present only once. The chain links TRBV24-1 to TRBJ2-4, with 8 bases that match TRBD1. Material: CD4+ T cells sorted from PBMCs, obtained 5 days after vaccination. The TCR was taken from a man in his fifties or sixties who received an inactivated influenza vaccine. The CDR3 is CATSDPTGDSQNIQYF. CDR3 in DNA: TGTGCCACCAGTGACCCGACAGGGGACTCCCAAAACATTCAGTACTTC.